This T cell receptor beta chain was observed in a study of beta chain features in type 1 diabetes. About the study: Analysis included over 100,000,000 sorted cells drawn from all samples.

Study observations and caveats: Among all four CD4+ subsets, Type 1 diabetes patients had TCRB CDR3s that were moderately but significantly shorter. In comparison with healthy donors, patients had naive, central memory and Treg TCRB repertoires that appeared more similar.

The study reverse transcribed the entire isolated RNA, so it sequenced expressed TCRB transcripts. The assay was immunoSEQ multiplex PCR, and TCRdb's table has in-frame clones only and misses some. The data show fewer than 900,000 clones, roughly 15% seen once. Only a few counts were recorded for this clone. Antigen unknown. In all sorted populations, purity surpassed 95%. This clonotype was sampled from a woman aged 18-30 years in good health. The material sequenced was naive CD4+ T cells from blood.

The CDR3 is CASSFPSWTSHHTQYF. The DNA for the CDR3 is TGTGCCAGCAGTTTCCCCAGTTGGACTAGTCATCATACGCAGTATTTT. The chain couples TRBV28 to TRBJ2-3, with 7 bases lining up with TRBD2. The CDR3 length is 16 residues. Germline V gene sequence: CDR1 MDHEN, CDR2 SYDVKM. J gave up 7 bases and V 3 bases, and 13 bases lay outside the gene matches.